The 25 T cell receptor beta chains in this list originate from one sample, sequenced in a study of neurological immune-mediated disorders. Each CDR3 protein gets one entry after TCRdb re-called the 5' RACE reads with MiXCR. The sample includes about 18,000 distinct CDR3 sequences, 11% to 15% of them seen just once. Sequenced input: CD4+ T cells from blood. Receptor source: a woman aged 60-70 years with HTLV-1-associated myelopathy (HAM/TSP).

Many counts were recorded for this clonotype. The chain is built from TRBV6-5 and TRBJ2-7; 10 bases are a match to TRBD2. Germline CDR1 and CDR2: MNHEY and SVGAGI. The CDR3 covers 15 residues. The junction had 8 bases not matched to a gene; V was cut back by 7 bases and J by 2 bases. The CDR3 sequence: CASTPTSGKPYEQYF. DNA of the CDR3: TGTGCCAGCACCCCAACTAGCGGGAAACCCTACGAGCAGTACTTC.

This clonotype is a singleton in its sample. The chain carries TRBV2 and TRBJ2-7; 9 nucleotides agree with TRBD2. The CDR3 is 16 residues long. V gave up 7 bases and J gave up 5 bases; unmatched junction bases: 15. The V gene's germline CDR1 is SNHLY and CDR2 FYNNEI. CDR3 bases: TGTGCCAGCATGGGGGGCGGGAGGGCCGTGTCCCACGAGCAGTACTTC. This translates into CASMGGGRAVSHEQYF.

This clonotype was recorded at least ten times. DNA for the CDR3: TGCAGTGCTAGAGACAGCCCAGGGGTGGGAGAGTATGGCTACACCTTC. Its translation: CSARDSPGVGEYGYTF. The genes are TRBV20-1 and TRBJ1-2, with D possibly TRBD1 on 6 matching bases. The CDR3 contains 16 residues. Germline assignment: CDR1 DFQATT and CDR2 SNEGSKA (reference sequence). Trimming removed 0 bases from V and 5 bases from J, with 19 bases in between.

The J gene is TRBJ1-2, the V gene TRBV3-1; weak D call: TRBD1 (6 bases). The length of the CDR3 is 15 residues. With 4 bases removed from V and 4 bases from J, the gap between germline ends came to 16 bases. Germline lookup yields CDR1 LGHDT and CDR2 YNNKEL (reference sequence). The CDR3 DNA sequence: TGTGCCAGCAGCCCCTTTTACGGGGGCCCCTATGGCTACACCTTC. The encoded protein is CASSPFYGGPYGYTF.

At least ten counts were recorded for this clonotype. The rearrangement joins TRBV5-1 to TRBJ1-4, with D possibly being TRBD1 (5 bases). The ends were cut back, 1 base at V and 14 bases at J, with 12 bases in the middle. The CDR3 covers 12 residues. Germline V CDR1 and CDR2: SGHRS, YFSETQ. The chain's CDR3 is CASSLKGELLFF. CDR3 nucleotides: TGCGCCAGCAGCTTGAAAGGGGAATTGCTGTTTTTT.

This clonotype has a count of ten or more. V is TRBV20-1 and J is TRBJ1-2, with 12 bases aligning to TRBD1. V gave up 5 bases and J gave up 4 bases; unmatched junction bases: 8. CDR1 DFQATT and CDR2 SNEGSKA come from the germline V gene (reference sequence). This CDR3 is 15 amino acids long. The CDR3 spells CSAPGTGGRGYGYTF. DNA for the CDR3: TGCAGTGCTCCCGGGACAGGGGGCAGGGGCTATGGCTACACCTTC.

This clonotype was recorded at least ten times. The V and J genes are TRBV5-1 and TRBJ2-3, with D unclear. CDR1 is SGHRS, CDR2 YFSETQ, per germline. V was cut by 2 bases and J by 2 bases, with 3 bases left in between. This CDR3 is built from 12 residues. CDR3 residues: CASSFATDTQYF. The CDR3 bases are TGCGCCAGCAGCTTTGCCACAGATACGCAGTATTTT.

This clonotype showed up many times. The gene calls are TRBV5-1 and TRBJ2-7; TRBD2 is a possible D gene (6 bases). The CDR3 is 18 amino acids. Germline-derived CDR1 and CDR2 are SGHRS and YFSETQ. Trimming pared 1 base from V and 0 bases from J, leaving 20 bases between. In DNA form, the CDR3 reads TGCGCCAGCAGCTTGAAGCCCGGGGGAGGAGGGAACTCCTACGAGCAGTACTTC. Translated, it gives CASSLKPGGGGNSYEQYF. The whole variable domain, remainder taken from reference TRBV5-1 and TRBJ2-7, is KAGVTQTPRYLIKTRGQQVTLSCSPISGHRSVSWYQQTPGQGLQFLFEYFSETQRNKGNFPGRFSGRQFSNSRSEMNVSTLELGDSALYLCASSLKPGGGGNSYEQYFGPGTRLTVT.

This clonotype was counted at least ten times. A much larger clone lies one base from this, so it may be a read error. CDR3 in amino acids: CASSRYMNTEAFF. CDR3 DNA: TGTGCCAGCAGCCGGTATATGAACACTGAAGCTTTCTTT. The chain combines TRBV3-1 with TRBJ1-1; no clear D gene. This CDR3 has 13 residues. Germline CDR1 reads LGHDT; CDR2 reads YNNKEL (reference sequence). V dropped 4 bases and J dropped 0 bases, with 6 bases sitting between them.

This clonotype was observed at least ten times. This chain connects TRBV6-4 to TRBJ2-1; no reliable D call. The germline V and J ends were trimmed by 3 bases and 6 bases, with 9 bases remaining between them. CDR1 MRHNA and CDR2 SNTAGT come from the germline V gene. The CDR3 totals 13 residues. The CDR3 sequence is CASSEFLGNEQFF. CDR3 coding DNA: TGTGCCAGCAGTGAATTCCTAGGCAATGAGCAGTTCTTC.

This clonotype was picked up many times. The CDR3 coding sequence is TGCAGCGTTGGAAGGGGATCTAGGCTGGGCGGGGAGCTGTTTTTT. Its protein is CSVGRGSRLGGELFF. The gene calls are TRBV29-1 and TRBJ2-2; possible D gene TRBD1, 5 bases. Germline CDR1 reads SQVTM; CDR2 reads ANQGSEA. The CDR3 extends over 15 amino acids. Trimming removed 4 bases at V and 7 bases at J, with 19 bases between.

The sample holds many counts of this clonotype. The chain employs TRBV20-1 and TRBJ1-2; unclear D gene. In germline, CDR1 is DFQATT, CDR2 SNEGSKA (reference sequence). V lost 5 bases and J 6 bases, leaving 13 bases between the germline ends. There are 12 residues in the CDR3. The CDR3 nucleotides are TGCAGTGCTGAAGGGAATTTGGATGGCTACACCTTC. As protein: CSAEGNLDGYTF.

This clonotype has ten or more counts. J is TRBJ1-2 and V is TRBV7-2; 11 bases are a match to TRBD1. The V gene's germline CDR1 is SGHTA and CDR2 FQGNSA. CDR3 length equals 15 residues. With V trimmed by 5 bases and J by 1 base, 3 bases remained unmatched. DNA of the CDR3: TGTGCCAGCAGCGCTGGGACAGGGGGTAACTATGGCTACACCTTC. Amino acid sequence: CASSAGTGGNYGYTF.

This clonotype was observed many times. The chain has TRBV12-3 or TRBV12-4 and TRBJ1-1, with TRBD1 matching over 7 bases. J gave up 0 bases and V 3 bases, and 7 bases lay outside the gene matches. There are 16 residues in the CDR3. CDR3 in amino acids: CASSFVTGQMNTEAFF. The CDR3 nucleotides are TGTGCCAGCAGTTTTGTGACGGGACAGATGAACACTGAAGCTTTCTTT.

This clonotype was observed many times. CDR3 in amino acids: CASRTGQNTGELFF. DNA of the CDR3: TGTGCCAGCAGGACGGGACAGAACACCGGGGAGCTGTTTTTT. V is TRBV2 and J is TRBJ2-2, with a possible D match to TRBD1 (6 bases). The CDR3 loop spans 14 amino acids. Trimming removed 6 bases at V and 1 base at J, with 9 bases between. Looked up from germline, CDR1 is SNHLY and CDR2 is FYNNEI.

Many counts were recorded for this clonotype. The chain carries TRBV10-3 and TRBJ2-2; D gene uncertain. The CDR3 is 16 residues long. Germline CDR1 and CDR2: ENHRY and SYGVKD. V lost 3 bases and J 0 bases, leaving 11 bases between the germline ends. The CDR3 DNA reads as TGTGCCATCAGTGACAGGCTACCATCGAACACCGGGGAGCTGTTTTTT. Protein product: CAISDRLPSNTGELFF.

This clonotype was seen ten or more times. V gene TRBV20-1 combines with J gene TRBJ1-1; D gene ambiguous. CDR1 and CDR2 (germline): DFQATT, SNEGSKA (reference sequence). Trimming removed 1 base from V and 2 bases from J, with 8 bases in between. CDR3 size: 13 residues. The CDR3 is CSARVAGNTEAFF. The CDR3 nucleotides read TGCAGTGCTAGAGTGGCGGGAAACACTGAAGCTTTCTTT.

As concerns this clonotype: This may come from a read error, since a much larger clone is one base off. CDR3 sequence reads: CASSGQEEENQYF. The CDR3 DNA reads as TGTGCCAGCTCGGGACAGGAGGAAGAGAACCAGTACTTC. This chain links TRBV18 with TRBJ2-5; 8 bases line up with TRBD1. The germline gives CDR1 KGHSH, CDR2 LQKENI. The CDR3 spans 13 residues. Full variable domain (rest looked up from reference TRBV18 and TRBJ2-5): NAGVMQNPRHLVRRRGQEARLRCSPMKGHSHVYWYRQLPEEGLKFMVYLQKENIIDESGMPKERFSAEFPKEGPSILRIQQVVRGDSAAYFCASSGQEEENQYFGPGTRLLVL.

Many counts were recorded for this clonotype. The CDR3 sequence is CASSLNPGTAKNIQYF. The DNA of the CDR3 is TGCGCCAGCAGCTTAAACCCCGGGACAGCCAAAAACATTCAGTACTTC. The V and J genes are TRBV5-1 and TRBJ2-4; D could derive from TRBD1 or TRBD2 (5 bases each). CDR3 length equals 16 residues. The germline V gene encodes CDR1 SGHRS and CDR2 YFSETQ. The germline V and J ends were trimmed by 2 bases and 0 bases, with 12 bases remaining between them.

This clonotype is medium-sized by share. The chain has TRBV4-3 and TRBJ2-3; 13 nucleotides match TRBD2. This CDR3 has 16 amino acids. The ends lost 4 bases at V and 7 bases at J; junction bases unmatched: 8. Germline assignment: CDR1 LGHNA and CDR2 YSLEER. The CDR3 protein is CASSRATSGGANTQYF. The CDR3 nucleotides are TGCGCCAGCAGCCGGGCCACTAGCGGGGGGGCAAATACGCAGTATTTT.

This clonotype was recorded at least ten times. The rearrangement joins TRBV5-1 to TRBJ2-7; a possible D gene is TRBD2 (5 bases). V lost 5 bases and J 3 bases, leaving 9 bases between the germline ends. CDR3 size: 12 residues. The germline gives CDR1 SGHRS, CDR2 YFSETQ. CDR3 residues: CASSSDFYEQYF. The CDR3 coding sequence is TGCGCCAGCAGTTCGGACTTCTACGAGCAGTACTTC.

This clonotype was counted at least ten times. The V gene is TRBV10-3, the J gene TRBJ2-7; TRBD2 matches at 8 bases. The ends lost 0 bases at V and 5 bases at J; junction bases unmatched: 6. CDR1 and CDR2 from the germline V gene are ENHRY and SYGVKD. This CDR3 region has 15 residues. CDR3 in amino acids: CAISESSGSFDEQYF. CDR3 coding DNA: TGTGCCATCAGTGAGTCCAGCGGGAGCTTCGACGAGCAGTACTTC.

The V and J genes are TRBV20-1 and TRBJ1-5; a weak D match, TRBD1 (5 bases). CDR1 and CDR2 from the germline V gene are DFQATT and SNEGSKA (reference sequence). The V end lost 7 bases, the J end lost 3 bases, and 10 bases lay between the germline ends. The CDR3 loop spans 12 amino acids. CDR3 nucleotides: TGCAGTGTTCGACAGCTCAATCAGCCCCAGCATTTT. It specifies CSVRQLNQPQHF.

V usage is TRBV19 and J usage is TRBJ1-1; weak D call: TRBD1 (5 bases). This CDR3 has 14 amino acids. Trimming removed 6 bases at V and 0 bases at J, with 11 bases between. CDR1 and CDR2 from the germline V gene are LNHDA and SQIVND (reference sequence). CDR3 sequence: CASRTENMNTEAFF. CDR3 sequence (DNA): TGTGCCAGTAGGACAGAAAACATGAACACTGAAGCTTTCTTT.

This clonotype has a count of ten or more. The rearrangement joins TRBV10-3 to TRBJ1-2; D is unclear. This CDR3 is 17 amino acids long. The germline gives CDR1 ENHRY, CDR2 SYGVKD. Trimming left V 0 bases short and J 1 base short, with 15 bases between. CDR3 loop: CAISESQGQRNNYGYTF. As DNA, the CDR3 is TGTGCCATCAGTGAGTCCCAAGGGCAACGGAATAACTATGGCTACACCTTC.